The 24 T cell receptor beta chains reported below all come from one sample, sequenced in a study of blood T cell repertoires in COVID-19. Only in-frame clones appear in the TCRdb table, and some are missing; sequencing was by immunoSEQ multiplex PCR. Of 150,000 to 200,000 clones in the sample, over 75% were seen once. Sequencing used PBMCs or T cells enriched from blood (not recorded which). Every receptor here comes from a human donor with acute COVID-19. The donor label of this sample is uncertain.

This chain links TRBV19 with TRBJ2-7; 8 bases are a match to TRBD1. Per germline, CDR1 LNHDA and CDR2 SQIVND (reference sequence). Unmatched junction bases numbered 9, after V lost 5 bases and J lost 3 bases. This CDR3 is built from 15 residues. The CDR3 protein is CASSDIGTGRYEQYF. As DNA, the CDR3 is TGTGCCAGTAGTGACATTGGGACAGGCCGCTACGAGCAGTACTTC.

V usage is TRBV30 and J usage is TRBJ1-3, with D unclear. Germline V gene data show CDR1 as GTSNPN and CDR2 as SVGIG (reference sequence). This CDR3 has 17 amino acids. V lost 3 bases, J lost 1 base, and 19 bases lay in between. The chain's CDR3 is CAWSALLDMSSGNTIYF. The CDR3 DNA reads as TGTGCCTGGAGCGCCCTCTTAGACATGTCATCTGGAAACACCATATATTTT. The full variable domain, in which reference TRBV30 and TRBJ1-3 provide the parts outside the CDR3, is SQTIHQWPATLVQPVGSPLSLECTVEGTSNPNLYWYRQAAGRGLQLLFYSVGIGQISSEVPQNLSASRPQDRQFILSSKKLLLSDSGFYLCAWSALLDMSSGNTIYFGEGSWLTVV.

This clone was observed a single time. The chain uses TRBV28 and TRBJ2-1, with 9 bases that match TRBD1. Trimming removed 4 bases from V and 8 bases from J; junction bases left unmatched: 9. The CDR3 has 15 amino acids. In germline, CDR1 is MDHEN, CDR2 SYDVKM. DNA for the CDR3: TGTGCCAGCAGTTCGGTCCGACAGGGGGTGTATGAGCAGTTCTTC. As protein: CASSSVRQGVYEQFF.

The V and J genes are TRBV5-1 and TRBJ2-3, with 11 positions matching TRBD2. This CDR3 is 18 amino acids long. Germline V lookup: CDR1 SGHRS, CDR2 YFSETQ. Trimming removed 0 bases from V and 5 bases from J; junction bases left unmatched: 11. CDR3 region: CASSLADLIAGGRDTQYF. CDR3 coding DNA: TGCGCCAGCAGCTTGGCCGATCTCATAGCGGGGGGGCGAGATACGCAGTATTTT.

V gene TRBV9 combines with J gene TRBJ2-3; 11 bases are shared with TRBD2. The CDR3 has 14 amino acids. CDR1 SGDLS and CDR2 YYNGEE come from the germline V gene. V was pared by 4 bases and J by 4 bases, with 2 bases of the junction left unmatched. CDR3 sequence (DNA): TGTGCCAGCAGCACGACTAGCGGGGCAGATACGCAGTATTTT. It specifies CASSTTSGADTQYF.

The V and J genes are TRBV3-1 (or the pseudogene TRBV3-2) and TRBJ2-7, with a possible D match to TRBD1 (6 bases). Germline-derived CDR1 and CDR2 are LGHDT and YNNKEL (reference sequence). V was trimmed by 4 bases and J by 9 bases, leaving 13 bases between them. The CDR3 runs to 12 residues. DNA for the CDR3: TGTGCCAGCAGCCCGACAGGAGAATGGCAGTACTTC. This translates into CASSPTGEWQYF.

In DNA, the CDR3 is TGTGCCATCAGAACCGGGGGGGACACTGAAGCTTTCTTT. Amino acid sequence: CAIRTGGDTEAFF. J is TRBJ1-1 and V is TRBV10-3; D perhaps matches TRBD1 (5 bases). Trimming left V 6 bases short and J 3 bases short, with 11 bases between. The germline V gene has CDR1 ENHRY and CDR2 SYGVKD. This CDR3 has 13 residues.

Details on this clone: Other DNA sequences in this sample translate to the same CDR3. V usage is TRBV18 and J usage is TRBJ2-7, with a possible D match to TRBD2 (5 bases). The germline gives CDR1 KGHSH, CDR2 LQKENI. Trimming cost V 0 bases and J 7 bases, with 10 bases left between them. The CDR3 is 13 residues long. The CDR3 region has the DNA TGTGCCAGCTCACCACCGGCCGGGAATGAGCAGTACTTC. Amino acid sequence: CASSPPAGNEQYF.

The chain couples TRBV27 to TRBJ2-7; D is possibly TRBD2 (5 bases). From germline, CDR1 is MNHEY and CDR2 SMNVEV (reference sequence). CDR3 length: 12 residues. V was cut by 2 bases and J by 7 bases, with 9 bases left in between. CDR3 in DNA: TGTGCCAGCAGTTTAACACGCGGGGAGCAGTACTTC. As protein: CASSLTRGEQYF.

The gene calls are TRBV18 and TRBJ1-1; TRBD1 matches at 9 bases. V shed 4 bases, J shed 0 bases, and the junction held 6 bases outside the gene matches. The germline CDR1 and CDR2 sequences are KGHSH and LQKENI. The CDR3 has 16 amino acids. CDR3 residues: CASSLKGQGLNTEAFF. DNA for the CDR3: TGTGCCAGCTCACTAAAGGGACAGGGATTGAACACTGAAGCTTTCTTT. Drawing the rest from reference TRBV18 and TRBJ1-1, the complete variable domain is NAGVMQNPRHLVRRRGQEARLRCSPMKGHSHVYWYRQLPEEGLKFMVYLQKENIIDESGMPKERFSAEFPKEGPSILRIQQVVRGDSAAYFCASSLKGQGLNTEAFFGQGTRLTVV.

The chain is built from TRBV5-5 and TRBJ1-3, with 7 bases identical to TRBD1. Germline CDR1 and CDR2: SGHKS and YYEKEE (reference sequence). The J segment lost 2 bases and the V segment lost 3 bases, leaving 5 bases of the junction unmatched. This CDR3 comprises 15 residues. The CDR3 DNA sequence: TGTGCCAGCAGCTCCACAGGGGCAACTGGAAACACCATATATTTT. It yields the protein CASSSTGATGNTIYF. Complete variable domain (other parts from reference TRBV5-5 and TRBJ1-3): DAGVTQSPTHLIKTRGQQVTLRCSPISGHKSVSWYQQVLGQGPQFIFQYYEKEERGRGNFPDRFSARQFPNYSSELNVNALLLGDSALYLCASSSTGATGNTIYFGEGSWLTVV.

The gene calls are TRBV2 and TRBJ1-1; tentatively, D is TRBD1 (5 bases). The CDR3 spans 13 residues. Trimming left V 6 bases short and J 1 base short, with 9 bases between. CDR1 and CDR2 from the germline V gene are SNHLY and FYNNEI. The CDR3 DNA reads as TGTGCCAGCAGCATCGGGGGGAACACTGAAGCTTTCTTT. It translates to CASSIGGNTEAFF.

The J gene is TRBJ2-7, the V gene TRBV7-3; the match to TRBD1 covers 8 bases. Trimming removed 8 bases from V and 4 bases from J; junction bases left unmatched: 7. The CDR3 is made up of 13 amino acids. CDR1 is SGHTA, CDR2 FQGTGA, per germline. The CDR3 DNA sequence: TGTGCCAGCGGACAGGGACCTGGGTACGAGCAGTACTTC. Translation gives CASGQGPGYEQYF.

This chain links TRBV4-3 with TRBJ2-2; D unclear. The germline V gene has CDR1 LGHNA and CDR2 YSLEER. The CDR3 runs to 17 residues. V was clipped by 0 bases and J by 4 bases, with 15 bases between them. CDR3 sequence: CASSQEWQAPTTGELFF. CDR3 DNA sequence: TGCGCCAGCAGCCAAGAGTGGCAGGCTCCTACCACCGGGGAGCTGTTTTTT.

The genes are TRBV11-2 and TRBJ1-1; D might be TRBD1 (5 bases). V was shortened by 4 bases and J by 3 bases, with 9 bases between the two germline ends. CDR3 length: 13 residues. Germline V gene data show CDR1 as SGHAT and CDR2 as FQNNGV. This CDR3 reads CASSSQADTEAFF. The CDR3 DNA reads as TGTGCCAGCAGCTCACAGGCGGACACTGAAGCTTTCTTT.

This chain uses TRBV11-2 with TRBJ2-1; the D gene is possibly TRBD2 (7 bases). Germline loops: CDR1 SGHAT, CDR2 FQNNGV. Trimming pared 4 bases from V and 0 bases from J, leaving 16 bases between. CDR3 size: 17 residues. CDR3 coding DNA: TGTGCCAGCAGCTCACTTGATAGGGGGGGCTCCTACAATGAGCAGTTCTTC. Amino acid sequence: CASSSLDRGGSYNEQFF.

The chain couples TRBV4-2 to TRBJ1-1; D ambiguous. This CDR3 region has 17 residues. CDR1 and CDR2 (germline): LGHNA, YNFKEQ. The V end was cut by 3 bases, the J end by 0 bases, with 17 bases between. The CDR3 nucleotides are TGTGCCAGCAGCCACCCGGGAGAGGGATCGATGAACACTGAAGCTTTCTTT. Translating it yields CASSHPGEGSMNTEAFF.

This chain connects TRBV11-2 to TRBJ1-1, with D possibly TRBD1 on 5 matching bases. Germline V gene lookup returns CDR1 SGHAT and CDR2 FQNNGV. Trimming stripped 1 base from V and 1 base from J, with 10 bases between. The CDR3 has 15 amino acids. CDR3 residues: CASSLVGQGNTEAFF. CDR3 coding DNA: TGTGCCAGCAGCTTAGTAGGGCAGGGGAACACTGAAGCTTTCTTT.

V usage is TRBV27 and J usage is TRBJ2-1, with 7 bases matching TRBD1. CDR1 and CDR2 from the germline V gene are MNHEY and SMNVEV (reference sequence). The junction had 9 bases not matched to a gene; V was cut back by 3 bases and J by 1 base. CDR3 length equals 17 residues. CDR3 sequence: CASSFERGLSSYNEQFF. CDR3 nucleotides: TGTGCCAGCAGTTTTGAAAGGGGGCTGAGTTCCTACAATGAGCAGTTCTTC.

The rearrangement links TRBV9 to TRBJ2-5; TRBD1 matches 11 bases. The V and J ends lost 3 bases and 2 bases, in that order; junction bases with no gene match: 3. Germline assignment: CDR1 SGDLS and CDR2 YYNGEE. The CDR3 is 15 residues long. CDR3 protein: CASSARDRGQETQYF. For the CDR3, the DNA is TGTGCCAGCAGCGCCCGGGACAGGGGGCAAGAGACCCAGTACTTC.

The V gene is TRBV5-4, the J gene TRBJ1-2; tentative D call: TRBD1 (6 bases). CDR1 is SGHNT and CDR2 is YYREEE in the germline V gene (reference sequence). The germline V and J ends were trimmed by 2 bases and 0 bases, with 14 bases remaining between them. This CDR3 is built from 16 residues. The CDR3 DNA is TGTGCCAGCAGCTTTGGTGGGGACATTTCTAACTATGGCTACACCTTC. It is translated as CASSFGGDISNYGYTF.

This chain links TRBV7-8 with TRBJ1-2; 11 nucleotides line up with TRBD1. The CDR3 covers 15 residues. The germline V gene has CDR1 SGHVS and CDR2 FQNEAQ. V was clipped by 1 base and J by 5 bases; unmatched bases: 3. The CDR3 reads CASSLVGQGEYGYTF. The CDR3 DNA reads TGTGCCAGCAGCTTAGTGGGACAGGGGGAATATGGCTACACCTTC.

The chain combines TRBV30 with TRBJ1-1, with 10 bases that match TRBD1. The CDR3 is 13 residues long. V shed 2 bases, J shed 8 bases, and the junction held 5 bases outside the gene matches. Germline CDR1 and CDR2: GTSNPN and SVGIG (reference sequence). The CDR3 DNA is TGTGCCTGGAGTCGGACAGGGGGGAGAGAAGCTTTCTTT. Protein sequence: CAWSRTGGREAFF. Full variable domain (outside the CDR3, taken from reference TRBV30 and TRBJ1-1): SQTIHQWPATLVQPVGSPLSLECTVEGTSNPNLYWYRQAAGRGLQLLFYSVGIGQISSEVPQNLSASRPQDRQFILSSKKLLLSDSGFYLCAWSRTGGREAFFGQGTRLTVV.

The chain couples TRBV21-1 to TRBJ2-1; the table's D call TRBD1 went unverified against the DNA. TRBV21-1 is given as a pseudogene. The CDR3 covers 17 residues. The CDR3 region is CASSTTRPGQGHNEQFF. In DNA, the CDR3 is TGTGCCAGCAGCACAACCCGCCCGGGACAGGGACACAATGAGCAGTTCTTC.